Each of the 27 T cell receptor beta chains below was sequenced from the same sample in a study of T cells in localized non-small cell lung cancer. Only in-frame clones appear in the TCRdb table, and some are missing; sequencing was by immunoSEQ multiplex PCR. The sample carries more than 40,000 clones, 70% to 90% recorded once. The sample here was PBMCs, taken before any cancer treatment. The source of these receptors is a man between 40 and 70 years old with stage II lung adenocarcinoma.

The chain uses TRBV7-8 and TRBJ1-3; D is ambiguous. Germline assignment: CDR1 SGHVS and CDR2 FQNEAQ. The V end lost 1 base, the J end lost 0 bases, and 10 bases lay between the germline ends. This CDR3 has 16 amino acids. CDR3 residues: CASSLGPPDSGNTIYF. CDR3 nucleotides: TGTGCCAGCAGCTTAGGACCCCCAGACTCTGGAAACACCATATATTTT.

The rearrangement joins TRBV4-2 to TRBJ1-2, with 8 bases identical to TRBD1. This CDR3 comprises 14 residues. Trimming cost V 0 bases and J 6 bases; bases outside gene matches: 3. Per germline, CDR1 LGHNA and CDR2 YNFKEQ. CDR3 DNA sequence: TGTGCCAGCAGCCAAGACAGGGGGCTTAATGGCTACACCTTC. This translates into CASSQDRGLNGYTF.

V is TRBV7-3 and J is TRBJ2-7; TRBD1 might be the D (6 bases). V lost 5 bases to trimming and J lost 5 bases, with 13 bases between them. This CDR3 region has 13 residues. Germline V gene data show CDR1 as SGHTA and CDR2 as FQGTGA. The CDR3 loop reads CASSGRGLDEQYF. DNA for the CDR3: TGTGCCAGCAGCGGCAGGGGATTGGACGAGCAGTACTTC.

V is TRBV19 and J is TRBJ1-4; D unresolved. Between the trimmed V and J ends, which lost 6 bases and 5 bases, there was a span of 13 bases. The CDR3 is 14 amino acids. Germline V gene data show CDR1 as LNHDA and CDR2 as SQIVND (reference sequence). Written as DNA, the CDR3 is TGTGCCAGTAGGAAAAGGACTGAAAATGAAAAACTGTTTTTT. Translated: CASRKRTENEKLFF.

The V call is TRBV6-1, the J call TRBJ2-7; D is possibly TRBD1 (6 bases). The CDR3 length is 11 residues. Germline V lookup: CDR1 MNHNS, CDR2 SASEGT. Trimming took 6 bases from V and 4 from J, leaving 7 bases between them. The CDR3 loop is CASRQGYEQYF. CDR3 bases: TGTGCCAGCAGACAGGGTTACGAGCAGTACTTC.

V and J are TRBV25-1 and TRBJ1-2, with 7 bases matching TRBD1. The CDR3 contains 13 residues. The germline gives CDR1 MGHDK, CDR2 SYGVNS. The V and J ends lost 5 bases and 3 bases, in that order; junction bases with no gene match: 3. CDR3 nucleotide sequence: TGTGCCAGCAGTCGAGGGGGCGACTATGGCTACACCTTC. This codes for CASSRGGDYGYTF.

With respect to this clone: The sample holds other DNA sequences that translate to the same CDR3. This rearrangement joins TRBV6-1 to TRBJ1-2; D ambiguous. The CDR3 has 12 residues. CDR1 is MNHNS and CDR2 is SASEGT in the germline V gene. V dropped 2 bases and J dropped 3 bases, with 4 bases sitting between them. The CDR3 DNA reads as TGTGCCAGCAGTGAACCGGACTATGGCTACACCTTC. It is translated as CASSEPDYGYTF.

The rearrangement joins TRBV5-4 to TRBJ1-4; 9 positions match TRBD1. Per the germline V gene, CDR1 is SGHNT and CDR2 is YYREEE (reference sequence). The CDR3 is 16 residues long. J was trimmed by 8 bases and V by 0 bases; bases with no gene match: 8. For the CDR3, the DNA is TGTGCCAGCAGCTTGGGACAGGGGGGTTCCGGGGAAAAACTGTTTTTT. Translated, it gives CASSLGQGGSGEKLFF. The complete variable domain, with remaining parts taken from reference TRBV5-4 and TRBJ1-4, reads ETGVTQSPTHLIKTRGQQVTLRCSSQSGHNTVSWYQQALGQGPQFIFQYYREEENGRGNFPPRFSGLQFPNYSSELNVNALELDDSALYLCASSLGQGGSGEKLFFGSGTQLSVL.

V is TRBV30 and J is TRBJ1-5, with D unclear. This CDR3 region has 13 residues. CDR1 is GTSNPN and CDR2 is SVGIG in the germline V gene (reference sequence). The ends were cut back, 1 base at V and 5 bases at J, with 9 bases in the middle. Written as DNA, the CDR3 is TGTGCCTGGAGTGAACAGCTTGATCAGCCCCAGCATTTT. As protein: CAWSEQLDQPQHF. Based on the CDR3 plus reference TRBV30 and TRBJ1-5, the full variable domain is SQTIHQWPATLVQPVGSPLSLECTVEGTSNPNLYWYRQAAGRGLQLLFYSVGIGQISSEVPQNLSASRPQDRQFILSSKKLLLSDSGFYLCAWSEQLDQPQHFGDGTRLSIL.

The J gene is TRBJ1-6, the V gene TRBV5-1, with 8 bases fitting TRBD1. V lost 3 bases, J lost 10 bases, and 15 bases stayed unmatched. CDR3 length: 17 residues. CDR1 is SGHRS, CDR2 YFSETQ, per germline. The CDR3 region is CASSSQSSGGTGSPLHF. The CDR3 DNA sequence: TGCGCCAGCAGCTCCCAGTCATCAGGGGGGACAGGATCACCCCTCCACTTT.

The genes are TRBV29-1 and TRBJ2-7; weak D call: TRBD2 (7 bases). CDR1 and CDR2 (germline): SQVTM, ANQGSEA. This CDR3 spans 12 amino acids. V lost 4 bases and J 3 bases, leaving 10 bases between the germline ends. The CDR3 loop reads CSVGGGGYEQYF. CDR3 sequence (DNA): TGCAGCGTTGGAGGGGGGGGCTACGAGCAGTACTTC.

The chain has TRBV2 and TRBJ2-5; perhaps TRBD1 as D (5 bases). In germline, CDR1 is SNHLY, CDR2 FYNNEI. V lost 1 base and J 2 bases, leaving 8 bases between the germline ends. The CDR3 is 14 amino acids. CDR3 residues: CASSEGQLQETQYF. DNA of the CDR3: TGTGCCAGCAGTGAAGGACAGCTACAAGAGACCCAGTACTTC.

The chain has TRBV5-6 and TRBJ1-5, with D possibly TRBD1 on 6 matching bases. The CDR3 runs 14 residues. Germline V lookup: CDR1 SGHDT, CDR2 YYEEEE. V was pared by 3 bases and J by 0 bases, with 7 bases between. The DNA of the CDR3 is TGTGCCAGCAGCTACAGGGATAGCAATCAGCCCCAGCATTTT. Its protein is CASSYRDSNQPQHF. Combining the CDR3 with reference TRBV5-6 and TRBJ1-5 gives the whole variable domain DAGVTQSPTHLIKTRGQQVTLRCSPKSGHDTVSWYQQALGQGPQFIFQYYEEEERQRGNFPDRFSGHQFPNYSSELNVNALLLGDSALYLCASSYRDSNQPQHFGDGTRLSIL.

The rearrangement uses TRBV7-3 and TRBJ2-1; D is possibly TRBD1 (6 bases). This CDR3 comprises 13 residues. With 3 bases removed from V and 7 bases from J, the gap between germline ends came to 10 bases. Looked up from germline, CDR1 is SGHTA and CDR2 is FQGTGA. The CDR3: CASSLGTSNEQFF. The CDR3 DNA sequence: TGTGCCAGCAGCTTGGGGACATCTAATGAGCAGTTCTTC.

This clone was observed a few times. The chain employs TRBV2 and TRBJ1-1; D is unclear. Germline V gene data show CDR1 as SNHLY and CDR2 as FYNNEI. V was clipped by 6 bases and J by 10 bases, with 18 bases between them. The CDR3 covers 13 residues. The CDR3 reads CASSEYSTGGAFF. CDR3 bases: TGTGCCAGCAGCGAATACTCGACTGGAGGAGCTTTCTTT.

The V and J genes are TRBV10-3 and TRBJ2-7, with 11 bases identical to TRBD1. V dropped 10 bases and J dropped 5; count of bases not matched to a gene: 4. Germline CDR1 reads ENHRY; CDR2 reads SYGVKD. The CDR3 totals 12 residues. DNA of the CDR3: TGTGCCAGCGGGACAGGGGGAGACGAGCAGTACTTC. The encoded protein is CASGTGGDEQYF.

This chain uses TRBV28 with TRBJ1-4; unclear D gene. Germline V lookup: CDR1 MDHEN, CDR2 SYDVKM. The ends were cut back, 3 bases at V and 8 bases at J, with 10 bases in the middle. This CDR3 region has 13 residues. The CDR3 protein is CASSLGGLEKLFF. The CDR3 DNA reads TGTGCCAGCAGTTTGGGAGGGTTGGAAAAACTGTTTTTT.

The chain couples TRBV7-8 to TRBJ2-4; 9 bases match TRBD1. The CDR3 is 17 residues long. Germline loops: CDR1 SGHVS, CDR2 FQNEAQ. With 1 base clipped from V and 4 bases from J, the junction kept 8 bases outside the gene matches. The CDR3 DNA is TGTGCCAGCAGCTTAGGGACAGGGGATCGGATGAAAAACATTCAGTACTTC. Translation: CASSLGTGDRMKNIQYF. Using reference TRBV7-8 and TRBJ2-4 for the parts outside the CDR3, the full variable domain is GAGVSQSPRYKVAKRGQDVALRCDPISGHVSLFWYQQALGQGPEFLTYFQNEAQLDKSGLPSDRFFAERPEGSVSTLKIQRTQQEDSAVYLCASSLGTGDRMKNIQYFGAGTRLSVL.

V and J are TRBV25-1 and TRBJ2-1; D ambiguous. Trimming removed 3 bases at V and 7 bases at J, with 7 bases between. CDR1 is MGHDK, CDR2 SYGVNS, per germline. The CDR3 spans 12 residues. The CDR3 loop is CASSDYMNEQFF. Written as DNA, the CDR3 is TGTGCCAGCAGTGATTACATGAATGAGCAGTTCTTC.

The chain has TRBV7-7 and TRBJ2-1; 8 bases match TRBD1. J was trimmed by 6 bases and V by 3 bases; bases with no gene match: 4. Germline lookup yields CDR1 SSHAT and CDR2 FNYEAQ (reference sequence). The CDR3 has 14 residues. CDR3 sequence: CASSLDREANEQFF. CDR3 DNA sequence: TGTGCCAGCAGCTTGGACAGGGAAGCCAATGAGCAGTTCTTC.

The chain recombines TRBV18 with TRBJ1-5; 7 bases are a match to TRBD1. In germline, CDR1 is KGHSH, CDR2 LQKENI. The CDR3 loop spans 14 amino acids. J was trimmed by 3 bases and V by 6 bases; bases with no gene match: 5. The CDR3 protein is CASSETGFNQPQHF. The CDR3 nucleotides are TGTGCCAGCTCCGAGACAGGGTTCAATCAGCCCCAGCATTTT.

In nucleotides, the CDR3 is TGTGCCAGCAGCCAACTCACAGGAGGCACTGAAGCTTTCTTT. Translating gives CASSQLTGGTEAFF. The gene calls are TRBV4-2 and TRBJ1-1; TRBD1 might be the D (5 bases). Germline V gives CDR1 LGHNA, CDR2 YNFKEQ. V lost 2 bases and J lost 4, with 11 bases in between. The CDR3 covers 14 residues.

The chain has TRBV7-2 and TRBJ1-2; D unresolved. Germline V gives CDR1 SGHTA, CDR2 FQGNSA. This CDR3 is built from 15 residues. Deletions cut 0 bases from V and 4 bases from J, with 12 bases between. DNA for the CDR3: TGTGCCAGCAGCTTAGCCTACAGCCAATCCTATGGCTACACCTTC. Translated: CASSLAYSQSYGYTF.

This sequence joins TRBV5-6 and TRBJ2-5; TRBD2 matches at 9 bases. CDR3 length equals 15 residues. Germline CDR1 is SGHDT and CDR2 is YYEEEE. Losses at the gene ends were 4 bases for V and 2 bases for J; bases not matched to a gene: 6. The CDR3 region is CASSILSGGQETQYF. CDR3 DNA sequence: TGTGCCAGCAGCATCCTCAGCGGGGGGCAAGAGACCCAGTACTTC.

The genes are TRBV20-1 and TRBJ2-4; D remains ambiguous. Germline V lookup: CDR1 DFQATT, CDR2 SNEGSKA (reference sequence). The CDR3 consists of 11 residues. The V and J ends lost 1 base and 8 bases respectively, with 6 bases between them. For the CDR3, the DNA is TGCAGTGCTAGAGTTCTAGACATTCAGTACTTC. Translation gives CSARVLDIQYF.

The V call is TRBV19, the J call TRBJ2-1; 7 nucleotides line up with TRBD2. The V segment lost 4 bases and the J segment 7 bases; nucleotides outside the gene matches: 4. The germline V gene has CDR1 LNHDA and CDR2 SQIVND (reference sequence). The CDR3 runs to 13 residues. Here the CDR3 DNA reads TGTGCCAGTAGTAGTGTGGGGGGGAATGAGCAGTTCTTC. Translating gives CASSSVGGNEQFF.

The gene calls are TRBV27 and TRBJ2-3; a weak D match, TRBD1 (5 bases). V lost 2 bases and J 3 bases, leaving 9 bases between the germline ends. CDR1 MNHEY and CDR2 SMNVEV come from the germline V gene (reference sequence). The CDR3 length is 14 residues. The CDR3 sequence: CASSLRQITDTQYF. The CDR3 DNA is TGTGCCAGCAGTTTAAGACAGATAACAGATACGCAGTATTTT.